This T cell receptor beta chain derives from a study of Graves' ophthalmopathy and Graves' hyperthyroidism. From RNA, the CDR3 regions of TCR beta chains were amplified and sequenced. The library came from an HTBI-primed first-round RT-PCR and a second-round multiplex PCR. TCRdb re-called the multiplex PCR reads with MiXCR, one entry per CDR3 protein. The sample carries 300,000 to 450,000 distinct CDR3 sequences, about a sixth recorded once. The V gene lost 0 bases and the J gene lost 6 bases, with 18 bases spanning the gap. The CDR3 has 16 amino acids. Germline lookup yields CDR1 SGDLS and CDR2 YYNGEE. Aged 18 to 65, the patients with hyperthyroidism had under 2 months' duration and were newly diagnosed. This clonotype was seen at least ten times.

This clonotype was sampled from an adult woman with stable Graves' hyperthyroidism. The chain carries TRBV9 and TRBJ1-2; D may be TRBD1 (6 bases). Source material: peripheral blood. This CDR3 reads CASSVGPDGGRDGYTF. The CDR3 DNA reads TGTGCCAGCAGCGTAGGCCCTGACGGGGGGCGCGATGGCTACACCTTC.